Listed below are T cell receptor beta chains from one sample, sequenced in a study of shared clonotypes between healthy human individuals. Libraries were prepared by immunoSEQ multiplex PCR; TCRdb keeps only in-frame clonotypes and omits some of them. In the table there are 550,000 to 750,000 clones, roughly 94% of which are singletons. The sequenced sample consisted of naive CD8+ T cells sorted from blood. These receptors originate from a man aged 30 to 45 in good health. The CDR3 runs from the conserved cysteine through the conserved F or W. The size of a clone is reported for some rows only, either as once, few or many, or as a class for expanded clones.

length: 17; J: TRBJ2-2; V: TRBV10-1; size: -; CDR3: CASSDGAGLANTGELFF
length: 17; J: TRBJ2-3; V: TRBV18; size: -; CDR3: CASSGTATSRSTDTQYF
length: 12; J: TRBJ1-2; V: TRBV5-8; size: -; CDR3: CASSRDRVVGTF
length: 15; J: TRBJ2-5; V: TRBV2; size: -; CDR3: CASREGLASRETQYF
length: 16; J: TRBJ2-3; V: TRBV7-9; size: -; CDR3: CASSVLGGSRTDTQYF
length: 11; J: TRBJ1-1; V: TRBV20-1; size: once; CDR3: CSARQNSEAFF
length: 16; J: TRBJ1-3; V: TRBV15; size: -; CDR3: CATSRSRDSSGNTIYF
length: 15; J: TRBJ2-3; V: TRBV7-2; size: -; CDR3: CASSLGVASTDTQYF
length: 11; J: TRBJ2-2; V: TRBV11-2; size: -; CDR3: CASSFGAELFF
length: 15; J: TRBJ2-1; V: TRBV7-9; size: few; CDR3: CASSLVAGGPNEQFF
length: 15; J: TRBJ1-5; V: TRBV27; size: -; CDR3: CASSLQGVSNQPQHF
length: 16; J: TRBJ2-7; V: TRBV4-2; size: -; CDR3: CASSWAGDSFPYEQYF
length: 17; J: TRBJ2-1; V: TRBV9; size: -; CDR3: CASSGTGDTFPLDEQFF
length: 15; J: TRBJ1-2; V: TRBV4-1; size: -; CDR3: CASSQELGTNYGYTF
length: 14; J: TRBJ2-7; V: TRBV9; size: few; CDR3: CASSVEAQAGEQYF
length: 16; J: TRBJ2-2; V: TRBV7-9; size: -; CDR3: CASSLVLGSFTGELFF
length: 15; J: TRBJ2-7; V: TRBV4-1; size: -; CDR3: CASSQHRDSGVEQYF
length: 14; J: TRBJ2-7; V: TRBV7-9; size: -; CDR3: CASSNSGGYHEQYF
length: 16; J: TRBJ2-2; V: TRBV11-3; size: -; CDR3: CASSGGETVDTGELFF
length: 15; J: TRBJ2-7; V: TRBV5-6; size: -; CDR3: CASSTTRGGSHEQYF
length: 13; J: TRBJ1-1; V: TRBV6-6; size: -; CDR3: CASVGKLGTEAFF
length: 16; J: TRBJ2-7; V: TRBV11-3; size: once; CDR3: CASSRGGAWALYEQYF
length: 15; J: TRBJ2-3; V: TRBV5-1; size: many; CDR3: CASSLSGRTTDTQYF
length: 12; J: TRBJ2-1; V: TRBV7-8; size: -; CDR3: CASSASTGEQFF